One sample yielded the 30 T cell receptor beta chains listed below, sequenced in a study of CD8 T cells in Susac syndrome. RNA, at about 0.45 to 1 ug, was reverse transcribed with random hexamers. TCRdb re-called the immunoSEQ multiplex PCR reads with MiXCR, one entry per CDR3 protein. The sample carries more than 250,000 distinct CDR3 sequences, about 91% recorded once. The sample comprised CD4+ T cells from PBMCs. The receptors were gathered from a human donor with multiple sclerosis.

This clonotype was observed a single time. V is TRBV7-6 and J is TRBJ1-5, with D unclear. This CDR3 is 13 amino acids long. Trimming took 1 base from V and 9 from J, leaving 10 bases between them. Looked up from germline, CDR1 is SGHVS and CDR2 is FNYEAQ. CDR3 amino acids: CASSLGGVGPQHF. The DNA of the CDR3 is TGTGCCAGCAGCTTAGGTGGGGTGGGGCCCCAGCATTTT.

The chain couples TRBV20-1 to TRBJ2-1; 8 bases line up with TRBD2. With 1 base clipped from V and 4 bases from J, the junction kept 0 bases outside the gene matches. The CDR3 totals 13 residues. The V gene's germline CDR1 is DFQATT and CDR2 SNEGSKA (reference sequence). This CDR3 reads CSARGLAYNEQFF. Here the CDR3 DNA reads TGCAGTGCTAGAGGACTAGCGTACAATGAGCAGTTCTTC.

The chain is built from TRBV10-3 and TRBJ2-7; D is uncertain. CDR1 and CDR2 from the germline V gene are ENHRY and SYGVKD. CDR3 length: 11 residues. Trimming shortened V by 3 bases and J by 5 bases, and 5 bases separated the two germline ends. The CDR3 sequence is CAISENDEQYF. The DNA for the CDR3 is TGTGCCATCAGTGAAAACGACGAGCAGTACTTC.

The chain recombines TRBV19 with TRBJ1-6; maybe TRBD1 (5 bases). The CDR3 has 15 amino acids. Germline CDR1 LNHDA, CDR2 SQIVND (reference sequence). Deletions cut 9 bases from V and 4 bases from J, with 16 bases between. CDR3: CASHPTGLYNSPLHF. Written as DNA, the CDR3 is TGTGCCAGCCACCCGACGGGGCTATATAATTCACCCCTCCACTTT. Filled out from reference TRBV19 and TRBJ1-6, the complete variable domain reads DGGITQSPKYLFRKEGQNVTLSCEQNLNHDAMYWYRQDPGQGLRLIYYSQIVNDFQKGDIAEGYSVSREKKESFPLTVTSAQKNPTAFYLCASHPTGLYNSPLHFGNGTRLTVT.

The gene calls are TRBV18 and TRBJ1-1; D may be TRBD1 (6 bases). This CDR3 contains 14 residues. CDR1 is KGHSH, CDR2 LQKENI, per germline. V shed 5 bases and J shed 0 bases, with 10 bases lying between them. The CDR3 sequence: CASSTGQLNTEAFF. Here the CDR3 DNA reads TGTGCCAGCTCAACTGGACAGTTGAACACTGAAGCTTTCTTT.

To note about this clonotype: Here the CDR3 omits its conserved ending phenylalanine or tryptophan, so a read error is the likely source. The chain couples TRBV20-1 to TRBJ2-7, with 9 positions matching TRBD2. This CDR3 region has 13 residues. V lost 5 bases to trimming and J lost 6 bases; unmatched junction nucleotides: 8. CDR1 DFQATT and CDR2 SNEGSKA come from the germline V gene (reference sequence). The CDR3 loop reads CSALPGLASEQYL. In nucleotides, the CDR3 is TGCAGTGCTTTACCGGGACTAGCCTCCGAGCAGTACCTC.

The chain recombines TRBV5-1 with TRBJ2-5, with D possibly being TRBD1 (6 bases). The V gene's germline CDR1 is SGHRS and CDR2 YFSETQ. Trimming took 4 bases from V and 5 from J, leaving 15 bases between them. This CDR3 has 14 amino acids. The DNA for the CDR3 is TGCGCCAGCAGCCCGAATGTTAGGGGGGAGACCCAGTACTTC. Translating it yields CASSPNVRGETQYF.

The J gene is TRBJ2-1, the V gene TRBV29-1; 9 nucleotides match TRBD1. J lost 13 bases, V lost 8 bases, and 12 bases had no gene match. Germline loops: CDR1 SQVTM, CDR2 ANQGSEA. The CDR3 runs 12 residues. This CDR3 reads CSLSTGGPTQFF. DNA for the CDR3: TGCAGCTTATCCACAGGGGGCCCTACACAGTTCTTC.

This clonotype was observed once. The rearrangement links TRBV5-1 to TRBJ1-6; maybe TRBD1 (6 bases). In germline, CDR1 is SGHRS, CDR2 YFSETQ. CDR3 length: 14 residues. V lost 5 bases, J lost 7 bases, and 13 bases lay in between. CDR3 DNA: TGCGCCAGCAGTCCGAGGGGGAACAATTCACCCCTCCACTTT. Translated, it gives CASSPRGNNSPLHF.

This chain uses TRBV20-1 with TRBJ2-1; D possibly uses TRBD1 or TRBD2 (6 bases each). V gave up 3 bases and J gave up 7 bases, with 16 bases separating them. The CDR3 is 14 residues long. The V gene's germline CDR1 is DFQATT and CDR2 SNEGSKA (reference sequence). CDR3 residues: CSASLTGADNEQFF. The DNA for the CDR3 is TGCAGTGCTAGCCTTACGGGGGCCGATAATGAGCAGTTCTTC.

The table lists this clonotype with a count of one. The rearrangement uses TRBV6-6 and TRBJ2-7; no firm D call. Germline values: CDR1 MNHNY, CDR2 SVGAGI (reference sequence). Trimming left V 8 bases short and J 4 bases short, with 21 bases between. The CDR3 is 15 residues long. CDR3 coding DNA: TGTGCCAGCGGTTCCCCCGAGCGCCCCCCGTACGAGCAGTACTTC. It translates to CASGSPERPPYEQYF.

This rearrangement joins TRBV20-1 to TRBJ1-4; TRBD1 matches at 10 bases. Germline lookup yields CDR1 DFQATT and CDR2 SNEGSKA (reference sequence). Germline trimming cut 6 bases from V and 6 bases from J; bases unmatched to any gene: 4. The CDR3 runs 13 residues. CDR3 bases: TGCAGTGCCAGGACAGGGGGTCATGAAAAACTGTTTTTT. Residues: CSARTGGHEKLFF.

The CDR3 DNA reads TGTGCCAGCAGCTTCTTCCCACCACCCTCCCCCTCCACCTTC. This encodes CASSFFPPPSPSTF. V is TRBV7-2 and J is TRBJ1-2; D is undetermined. Germline V gene lookup returns CDR1 SGHTA and CDR2 FQGNSA. The CDR3 loop spans 14 amino acids. V lost 3 bases and J 13 bases, leaving 21 bases between the germline ends.

CDR3 sequence reads: CATSRDYAVSGNTIYF. The CDR3 DNA follows: TGTGCCACCAGCAGAGATTATGCGGTCTCTGGAAACACCATATATTTT. The chain carries TRBV15 and TRBJ1-3; D unresolved. Germline V lookup: CDR1 LNHNV, CDR2 YYDKDF (reference sequence). The CDR3 is 16 amino acids. Trimming took off 0 bases at V and 0 bases at J, with 9 bases between the two ends.

The chain has TRBV6-2 or TRBV6-3 and TRBJ1-1, with D possibly being TRBD1 (6 bases). The germline V and J ends were trimmed by 6 bases and 3 bases, with 11 bases remaining between them. Germline-derived CDR1 and CDR2 are MNHEY and SVGEGT. The CDR3 has 13 residues. Written as DNA, the CDR3 is TGTGCCAGCAGAAAAGGGGGGCACACTGAAGCTTTCTTT. It codes for CASRKGGHTEAFF.

The chain has TRBV2 and TRBJ2-2; possibly TRBD1 or TRBD2 for D (5 bases each). This CDR3 is 15 amino acids long. Between the trimmed V and J ends, which lost 8 bases and 3 bases, there was a span of 16 bases. Germline CDR1 is SNHLY and CDR2 is FYNNEI. In DNA form, the CDR3 reads TGTGCCAGCCCCCGGAGAGGGGAAGACACCGGGGAGCTGTTTTTT. This gives the protein CASPRRGEDTGELFF.

J is TRBJ1-1 and V is TRBV3-1, with 7 bases aligning to TRBD1. The CDR3 length is 14 residues. Trimming removed 4 bases from V and 11 bases from J; junction bases left unmatched: 13. From germline, CDR1 is LGHDT and CDR2 YNNKEL (reference sequence). The CDR3 coding sequence is TGTGCCAGCAGCCTACTCGCAGGAGGGGGCAGCGCTTTCTTT. It translates to CASSLLAGGGSAFF.

The chain couples TRBV29-1 to TRBJ2-1; a weak D match, TRBD2 (6 bases). Trimming removed 8 bases from V and 0 bases from J, with 14 bases in between. Germline loops: CDR1 SQVTM, CDR2 ANQGSEA. The CDR3 has 14 residues. CDR3 region: CSFLWDSSYNEQFF. CDR3 nucleotide sequence: TGCAGCTTTTTATGGGACTCCTCCTACAATGAGCAGTTCTTC.

This clonotype has only one observation. The chain is built from TRBV4-2 and TRBJ2-3; a possible D gene is TRBD2 (6 bases). V was pared by 0 bases and J by 5 bases, with 12 bases between. Germline V gene lookup returns CDR1 LGHNA and CDR2 YNFKEQ. The CDR3 sequence is 15 residues long. CDR3 DNA: TGTGCCAGCAGCCAAGACTCCTTTAGCGGAGATACGCAGTATTTT. Translated, it gives CASSQDSFSGDTQYF.

This clonotype showed up just once. This rearrangement joins TRBV7-9 to TRBJ2-5; TRBD2 is a possible D gene (6 bases). Germline-derived CDR1 and CDR2 are SEHNR and FQNEAQ (reference sequence). The CDR3 sequence is 15 residues long. The ends were cut back, 5 bases at V and 5 bases at J, with 18 bases in the middle. The CDR3 spells CASSTGLIHGETQYF. CDR3 bases: TGTGCCAGCAGCACGGGACTTATACATGGTGAGACCCAGTACTTC.

This chain links TRBV3-1 with TRBJ2-7, with D unresolved. This CDR3 contains 15 residues. Trimming pared 4 bases from V and 0 bases from J, leaving 13 bases between. Per the germline V gene, CDR1 is LGHDT and CDR2 is YNNKEL (reference sequence). CDR3 DNA sequence: TGTGCCAGCAGCCTCGGCCATTCCAGCTCCTACGAGCAGTACTTC. As protein: CASSLGHSSSYEQYF.

V is TRBV5-6 and J is TRBJ2-1; no firm D call. V lost 0 bases and J 8 bases, leaving 12 bases between the germline ends. The CDR3 length is 14 residues. CDR1 and CDR2 from the germline V gene are SGHDT and YYEEEE. The CDR3, as DNA: TGTGCCAGCAGCTTGGGTCCCCTTGGGGATGAGCAGTTCTTC. Translation: CASSLGPLGDEQFF.

The chain carries TRBV24-1 and TRBJ1-2, with a tentative D call TRBD1 (6 bases). Between the trimmed V and J ends, which lost 4 bases and 2 bases, there was a span of 10 bases. The CDR3 length is 14 residues. Germline V lookup: CDR1 KGHDR, CDR2 SFDVKD. CDR3 nucleotide sequence: TGTGCCACCAGTGAAACAACAGGGAACTATGGCTACACCTTC. Residues: CATSETTGNYGYTF.

The V gene is TRBV29-1, the J gene TRBJ2-3, with a weak D call TRBD1 (5 bases). Germline CDR1 and CDR2: SQVTM and ANQGSEA. The CDR3 is 12 amino acids. V dropped 6 bases and J dropped 8 bases, with 15 bases sitting between them. CDR3 nucleotide sequence: TGCAGCGTCGATCTTGCTAGGGGTACGCAGTATTTT. Encoded protein: CSVDLARGTQYF.

The V call is TRBV5-1, the J call TRBJ1-6, with a tentative D call TRBD1 (5 bases). This CDR3 contains 15 residues. Per germline, CDR1 SGHRS and CDR2 YFSETQ. The V gene lost 0 bases and the J gene lost 7 bases, with 11 bases spanning the gap. The CDR3 sequence: CASSLDGARNSPLHF. The CDR3, as DNA: TGCGCCAGCAGCTTGGATGGGGCCAGGAATTCACCCCTCCACTTT.

V and J are TRBV14 and TRBJ2-5, with D perhaps matching TRBD2 (6 bases). The CDR3 is 16 amino acids. Germline values: CDR1 SGHDN, CDR2 FVKESK. V lost 2 bases to trimming and J lost 5 bases, with 18 bases between them. The CDR3 spells CASSQFAGPKRETQYF. Here the CDR3 DNA reads TGTGCCAGCAGCCAATTCGCGGGACCAAAGCGGGAGACCCAGTACTTC. The entire variable domain, with the rest obtained from reference TRBV14 and TRBJ2-5, is as follows: EAGVTQFPSHSVIEKGQTVTLRCDPISGHDNLYWYRRVMGKEIKFLLHFVKESKQDESGMPNNRFLAERTGGTYSTLKVQPAELEDSGVYFCASSQFAGPKRETQYFGPGTRLLVL.

This chain joins TRBV7-9 and TRBJ1-6; D not certain. This CDR3 has 16 residues. Germline lookup yields CDR1 SEHNR and CDR2 FQNEAQ (reference sequence). Trimming cost V 5 bases and J 0 bases, with 11 bases left between them. The CDR3 sequence is CASSTSLSSYNSPLHF. The CDR3 DNA reads TGTGCCAGCAGCACCTCTCTGAGCTCCTATAATTCACCCCTCCACTTT.

The chain is built from TRBV29-1 and TRBJ2-3, with TRBD1 as a possible D gene (5 bases). Germline-derived CDR1 and CDR2 are SQVTM and ANQGSEA. The CDR3 totals 13 residues. The ends were cut back, 6 bases at V and 5 bases at J, with 15 bases in the middle. The CDR3 spells CSVSTDAQDTQYF. The CDR3 bases are TGCAGCGTGTCGACAGATGCACAAGATACGCAGTATTTT.

The chain recombines TRBV3-1 with TRBJ2-2; 10 bases align to TRBD2. This CDR3 has 16 residues. Germline V gene lookup returns CDR1 LGHDT and CDR2 YNNKEL (reference sequence). V was pared by 5 bases and J by 4 bases, with 7 bases of the junction left unmatched. The CDR3, as DNA: TGTGCCAGCAGCGATAGCGGGAGGACGTTCACCGGGGAGCTGTTTTTT. This translates into CASSDSGRTFTGELFF.

The V and J genes are TRBV11-2 and TRBJ1-1; tentative D call: TRBD1 (6 bases). CDR3 size: 15 residues. From germline, CDR1 is SGHAT and CDR2 FQNNGV. V gave up 6 bases and J gave up 0 bases, with 14 bases separating them. The DNA of the CDR3 is TGTGCCAGCAGTCTCCCGGGACAAATGAACACTGAAGCTTTCTTT. This sequence encodes CASSLPGQMNTEAFF.